Presented here are 9 T cell receptor beta chains from one specimen sequenced in a study of blood T cell repertoires in COVID-19. Repertoires were generated with immunoSEQ multiplex PCR, while TCRdb's copy carries only in-frame clones and drops some. The sample shows about 200,000 clones, approximately 78% of them seen only once. Sequencing was done on a sample of peripheral blood. These receptors came from a woman in her thirties or forties with acute or convalescent COVID-19.

The V gene is TRBV5-1, the J gene TRBJ2-7; the match to TRBD1 covers 9 bases. The ends lost 1 base at V and 2 bases at J; junction bases unmatched: 1. Germline V gene sequence: CDR1 SGHRS, CDR2 YFSETQ. The length of the CDR3 is 14 residues. The DNA of the CDR3 is TGCGCCAGCAGCTTGCGGACAGGGGCCTACGAGCAGTACTTC. Its protein is CASSLRTGAYEQYF.

The rearrangement uses TRBV6-5 and TRBJ2-5; D possibly corresponds to TRBD2 (6 bases). The CDR3 totals 14 residues. V lost 2 bases and J 6 bases, leaving 13 bases between the germline ends. CDR1 is MNHEY and CDR2 is SVGAGI in the germline V gene. CDR3: CASSYGGGPQTQYF. The CDR3 DNA reads as TGTGCCAGCAGTTACGGGGGAGGCCCGCAGACCCAGTACTTC.

The J gene is TRBJ1-6, the V gene TRBV12-3 or TRBV12-4; D not certain. The length of the CDR3 is 13 residues. Trimming pared 1 base from V and 11 bases from J, leaving 9 bases between. CDR3 coding DNA: TGTGCCAGCAGTTTAGGGGAGGGAACACCCCTCCACTTT. This codes for CASSLGEGTPLHF.

Concerning this clone: Different DNA sequences within this sample yield the same CDR3. V usage is TRBV7-2 and J usage is TRBJ2-7, with D possibly matching TRBD1 (7 bases). CDR3 length: 14 residues. Germline values: CDR1 SGHTA, CDR2 FQGNSA. Trimming pared 5 bases from V and 0 bases from J, leaving 11 bases between. CDR3 sequence (DNA): TGTGCCAGCAGCCCAGGGGGGAGCTCCTACGAGCAGTACTTC. It is translated as CASSPGGSSYEQYF.

The chain joins TRBV27 to TRBJ2-7; tentative D call: TRBD2 (7 bases). V was shortened by 8 bases and J by 2 bases, with 19 bases between the two germline ends. This CDR3 spans 15 amino acids. Germline assignment: CDR1 MNHEY and CDR2 SMNVEV (reference sequence). CDR3 nucleotide sequence: TGTGCCAGCGGCATCTCAGGGGAGGGGGCCTACGAGCAGTACTTC. Amino acid sequence: CASGISGEGAYEQYF.

The genes are TRBV6-1 and TRBJ1-1, with 7 bases fitting TRBD1. This CDR3 region has 16 residues. The trim removed 4 bases at V and 4 bases at J, leaving 12 bases unmatched. Per germline, CDR1 MNHNS and CDR2 SASEGT. The CDR3 here is CASSARIGAGGTEAFF. CDR3 nucleotides: TGTGCCAGCAGTGCAAGGATTGGGGCAGGGGGCACTGAAGCTTTCTTT.

This clone appeared once. V and J are TRBV30 and TRBJ1-5; 9 bases are shared with TRBD1. Germline values: CDR1 GTSNPN, CDR2 SVGIG (reference sequence). The V and J ends lost 1 base and 9 bases, in that order; junction bases with no gene match: 4. This CDR3 has 13 residues. The CDR3 loop is CAWSGQGDRPQHF. The CDR3 nucleotides are TGTGCCTGGAGTGGACAGGGGGATCGGCCCCAGCATTTT.

This chain connects TRBV24-1 to TRBJ2-1; D perhaps matches TRBD1 (5 bases). The CDR3 has 13 residues. V was clipped by 4 bases and J by 8 bases, with 11 bases between them. Looked up from germline, CDR1 is KGHDR and CDR2 is SFDVKD. The DNA of the CDR3 is TGTGCCACCAGTGACGCAGGGTTCGATGAGCAGTTCTTC. Residues: CATSDAGFDEQFF.

This chain uses TRBV10-3 with TRBJ2-3; D perhaps matches TRBD2 (5 bases). The ends were cut back, 10 bases at V and 2 bases at J, with 16 bases in the middle. From germline, CDR1 is ENHRY and CDR2 SYGVKD. The CDR3 is 14 residues long. CDR3 residues: CATRPDGNTDTQYF. CDR3 DNA: TGTGCCACCAGGCCGGACGGGAACACAGATACGCAGTATTTT.